Here is one T cell receptor (beta chain) with its context. This clonotype was found many times. The antigen it recognizes is unknown. Base qualities were left out, and no much larger clone turns up one base away. The data stem from a study of T-cell reconstitution after alpha-beta-depleted transplantation in children listed by TCRdb under 2016. General notes on the study: Using TCR repertoire profiling, the study quantitatively followed how T-cell immune reconstitution unfolded in children after TCRalphabeta/CD19-depleted allogeneic hematopoietic cell transplantation.

V is pruned by 4 bases and J by 4 bases, leaving 6 bases of the junction without a gene match. CDR3 length: 16 amino acids, cysteine to phenylalanine. Only the CDR3 DNA is retained, 48 bases long and in frame from the first base. Library creation used PCR. Data came from an Illumina HiSeq 2500. To normalize quantification of the TCRbeta repertoire, the TCR libraries were built with molecular barcoding that relied on unique molecular identifiers. TCRdb reprocessing: public reads trimmed at Q25 with fastp, clones called with MiXCR, in-frame beta chains kept. For every CDR3 protein sequence, its rows merge into one entry that carries the most common genes and DNA. Here the sample has some 220,000 distinct CDR3 sequences; approximately 10% occur a single time. The ten most abundant clones make up over 25% of the sample. The full study reports these points: The high TCRbeta diversity at day 60 in some patients was ascribed to recipient T cells and intrathymic progenitors that had survived conditioning. Over the following months the frequencies of hyperexpanded clones went down, and after one year T-cell counts and TCRbeta diversity were mostly credited to newly produced T cells. Apparently early alphabetaT-cell count recovery about two months after transplant reportedly relied on only several hundred rapidly expanded clones derived from non-depleted graft cells.

Reading the label with the study, this specimen's treatment or condition is: allogeneic hematopoietic cell transplantation with graft depleted of TCRalphabeta T cells and CD19 B cells. Transplant recipients were children who received TCRalphabeta/CD19-depleted allogeneic hematopoietic cell grafts. The chain couples TRBV12-3 or TRBV12-4 to TRBJ2-2; 10 of the junction bases match TRBD1. Here the sequenced sample was PBMCs, taken before TCRalphabeta/CD19-depleted stem cell transplant. This receptor was identified in a child less than two years old with acute myeloid leukemia, due to receive a stem cell transplant. The nucleotide sequence reads TGTGCCAGCAGTTCGGGACAGGGGTTCGGCACCGGGGAGCTGTTTTTT. It translates to CASSSGQGFGTGELFF.